Listed here are 30 T cell receptor beta chains from one sample, sequenced in a study of response to subunit inactivated influenza vaccine (dated by TCRdb to the late 2010s). Library generation was performed with RT-PCR. The instrument given in TCRdb is Illumina HiSeq 2500. The public reads were reanalyzed by TCRdb: fastp trimming at Q25, MiXCR alignment, in-frame beta chains only. Rows are unified per CDR3 protein, each entry keeping the most common DNA and genes. The sample profile shows 500,000 to 750,000 distinct CDR3 sequences; 12% to 15% of them were found once. The ten top clones hold 11% of the sample. Sequenced here: PBMCs from blood, sampled roughly 12 days after vaccination. All receptors derive from a man in his fifties who received an inactivated influenza vaccine. Donor details come from another sample of the same person, matched by shared clones.

Many counts were recorded for this clonotype. This chain uses TRBV2 with TRBJ2-1; D is unclear. The CDR3 has 11 amino acids. V dropped 7 bases and J dropped 4 bases, with 5 bases sitting between them. Germline CDR1 is SNHLY and CDR2 is FYNNEI. The CDR3 loop is CASTRYNEQFF. CDR3 in DNA: TGTGCCAGCACCCGTTACAATGAGCAGTTCTTC.

The sample holds a few counts of this clonotype. The V and J genes are TRBV7-9 and TRBJ2-1; the D is unclear. The V end lost 1 base, the J end lost 9 bases, and 10 bases lay between the germline ends. This CDR3 region has 13 residues. Germline V CDR1 and CDR2: SEHNR, FQNEAQ (reference sequence). The CDR3 spells CASSLGVASEQFF. DNA for the CDR3: TGTGCCAGCAGCTTAGGCGTCGCCTCTGAGCAGTTCTTC.

The chain is built from TRBV25-1 and TRBJ1-2, with no clear D. Germline assignment: CDR1 MGHDK and CDR2 SYGVNS. The length of the CDR3 is 12 residues. Trimming removed 2 bases from V and 7 bases from J, with 8 bases in between. The CDR3 DNA sequence: TGTGCCAGCAGTGAACGGTGGGGTGGCTACACCTTC. It yields the protein CASSERWGGYTF.

The chain carries TRBV4-2 and TRBJ2-5; 15 bases are a match to TRBD2. The germline gives CDR1 LGHNA, CDR2 YNFKEQ. V was clipped by 1 base and J by 5 bases; unmatched bases: 8. There are 18 residues in the CDR3. The CDR3 bases are TGTGCCAGCAGCCAAGGGACTAGCGGGGGGGCAGGGGGTGAGACCCAGTACTTC. This translates into CASSQGTSGGAGGETQYF.

V gene TRBV20-1 combines with J gene TRBJ2-1, with 9 bases that match TRBD2. This CDR3 has 15 residues. Trimming cost V 0 bases and J 5 bases; bases outside gene matches: 5. CDR1 DFQATT and CDR2 SNEGSKA come from the germline V gene (reference sequence). The chain's CDR3 is CSARDPASGNNEQFF. The CDR3 DNA sequence: TGCAGTGCTAGAGATCCGGCTAGCGGGAACAATGAGCAGTTCTTC.

The table lists this clonotype with a few counts. The rearrangement uses TRBV3-1 and TRBJ1-5, with no clear D. The germline CDR1 and CDR2 sequences are LGHDT and YNNKEL (reference sequence). Trimming removed 5 bases at V and 4 bases at J, with 6 bases between. The CDR3 covers 12 residues. CDR3 sequence reads: CASSKGNQPQHF. As DNA, the CDR3 is TGTGCCAGCAGCAAAGGAAATCAGCCCCAGCATTTT.

The chain joins TRBV5-5 to TRBJ2-3; 7 bases match TRBD1. The CDR3 has 15 residues. The germline V gene encodes CDR1 SGHKS and CDR2 YYEKEE (reference sequence). Unmatched junction bases numbered 7, after V lost 4 bases and J lost 2 bases. The chain's CDR3 is CASSNRQGYTDTQYF. The CDR3 region has the DNA TGTGCCAGCAGCAACAGACAGGGCTACACAGATACGCAGTATTTT.

The rearrangement links TRBV12-3 or TRBV12-4 to TRBJ2-1; TRBD2 matches at 7 bases. The J segment lost 3 bases and the V segment lost 1 base, leaving 6 bases of the junction unmatched. CDR3 length: 16 residues. The CDR3 is CASSLGMRGSYNEQFF. The CDR3 DNA reads as TGTGCCAGCAGTTTAGGTATGCGCGGGAGCTACAATGAGCAGTTCTTC.

The CDR3 reads CASSQELAASYEQYF. The CDR3 nucleotides read TGTGCCAGCAGCCAAGAACTAGCGGCCTCCTACGAGCAGTACTTC. V is TRBV14 and J is TRBJ2-7, with TRBD2 identical over 8 bases. The CDR3 contains 15 residues. The germline V gene encodes CDR1 SGHDN and CDR2 FVKESK. After removal of 0 bases from V and 0 bases from J, the junction contained 1 base not matched to a gene. Combining the CDR3 with reference TRBV14 and TRBJ2-7 gives the whole variable domain EAGVTQFPSHSVIEKGQTVTLRCDPISGHDNLYWYRRVMGKEIKFLLHFVKESKQDESGMPNNRFLAERTGGTYSTLKVQPAELEDSGVYFCASSQELAASYEQYFGPGTRLTVT.

This clonotype was counted a few times. This rearrangement joins TRBV6-2 or TRBV6-3 to TRBJ1-1; 8 positions agree with TRBD1. The ends lost 7 bases at V and 1 base at J; junction bases unmatched: 8. The CDR3 contains 15 residues. CDR1 and CDR2 (germline): MNHEY, SVGEGT. The CDR3 DNA reads as TGTGCCAGCACCGTTCTAGGACAGGGGAACACTGAAGCTTTCTTT. It encodes CASTVLGQGNTEAFF.

The V call is TRBV6-1, the J call TRBJ2-1, with a tentative D call TRBD2 (6 bases). CDR1 is MNHNS, CDR2 SASEGT, per germline. The V end was cut by 6 bases, the J end by 0 bases, with 15 bases between. The CDR3 is 16 amino acids. Here the CDR3 reads CASRKSGSSSYNEQFF. The CDR3 bases are TGTGCCAGCAGGAAGAGCGGGTCCAGCTCCTACAATGAGCAGTTCTTC.

This chain links TRBV7-2 with TRBJ1-2; 7 nucleotides agree with TRBD1. J gave up 14 bases and V 6 bases, and 15 bases lay outside the gene matches. Germline CDR1 reads SGHTA; CDR2 reads FQGNSA. This CDR3 comprises 13 residues. DNA of the CDR3: TGTGCCAGCAGTCAACAGGGGCTGGGGGTTCGGACCTTC. This codes for CASSQQGLGVRTF.

The V and J genes are TRBV20-1 and TRBJ2-3; 10 bases are a match to TRBD2. V was clipped by 4 bases and J by 1 base; unmatched bases: 11. Germline assignment: CDR1 DFQATT and CDR2 SNEGSKA (reference sequence). This CDR3 is built from 17 residues. The CDR3 here is CSAIASGGLIRTDTQYF. The CDR3 nucleotides are TGCAGTGCTATTGCTAGCGGGGGCCTGATTCGCACAGATACGCAGTATTTT.

There are a few counts of this clonotype. V is TRBV24-1 and J is TRBJ2-2, with 10 bases identical to TRBD2. This CDR3 comprises 18 residues. The germline V gene has CDR1 KGHDR and CDR2 SFDVKD. V dropped 3 bases and J dropped 4; count of bases not matched to a gene: 10. Written as DNA, the CDR3 is TGTGCCACCAGTGATCCCCCTAGCGGGGGAACCCTCACCGGGGAGCTGTTTTTT. It yields the protein CATSDPPSGGTLTGELFF.

The chain recombines TRBV11-2 with TRBJ2-1, with 9 bases identical to TRBD2. This CDR3 region has 15 residues. V shed 5 bases, J shed 7 bases, and the junction held 9 bases outside the gene matches. Germline V CDR1 and CDR2: SGHAT, FQNNGV. CDR3: CASSLERGAWNEQFF. As DNA, the CDR3 is TGTGCCAGCAGCCTTGAGCGGGGGGCCTGGAATGAGCAGTTCTTC. Based on the CDR3 plus reference TRBV11-2 and TRBJ2-1, the full variable domain is EAGVAQSPRYKIIEKRQSVAFWCNPISGHATLYWYQQILGQGPKLLIQFQNNGVVDDSQLPKDRFSAERLKGVDSTLKIQPAKLEDSAVYLCASSLERGAWNEQFFGPGTRLTVL.

Only a few counts were recorded for this clonotype. A clone one base away is much larger, so this may be a read error. This sequence joins TRBV10-3 and TRBJ2-5, with unresolved D. The CDR3 length is 13 residues. The germline V gene encodes CDR1 ENHRY and CDR2 SYGVKD. The ends were cut back, 2 bases at V and 6 bases at J, with 10 bases in the middle. Here the CDR3 DNA reads TGTGCCATCAGTGAGACAGATTGGAAGACCCAGTACTTC. Residues: CAISETDWKTQYF.

This clonotype occurred a few times. The gene calls are TRBV15 and TRBJ1-1; D is possibly TRBD1 (5 bases). The length of the CDR3 is 15 residues. Trimming left V 0 bases short and J 3 bases short, with 11 bases between. Looked up from germline, CDR1 is LNHNV and CDR2 is YYDKDF (reference sequence). The CDR3 DNA is TGTGCCACCAGCAGAGATCCTACGGGGGACACTGAAGCTTTCTTT. This sequence encodes CATSRDPTGDTEAFF.

This sequence joins TRBV5-1 and TRBJ2-1, with D perhaps assigned TRBD1 or TRBD2 (6 bases each). Looked up from germline, CDR1 is SGHRS and CDR2 is YFSETQ. The CDR3 runs to 14 residues. Trimming pared 4 bases from V and 9 bases from J, leaving 17 bases between. The DNA of the CDR3 is TGCGCCAGCAGCCCCGCTGGGGGGCAAACTGAGCAGTTCTTC. Its translation is CASSPAGGQTEQFF.

This clonotype was recorded many times. V is TRBV28 and J is TRBJ2-3; 7 bases map to TRBD2. This CDR3 is 14 amino acids long. Per germline, CDR1 MDHEN and CDR2 SYDVKM. The junction had 7 bases not matched to a gene; V was cut back by 6 bases and J by 4 bases. The CDR3 region is CASSLRGGPDTQYF. CDR3 sequence (DNA): TGTGCCAGCAGCCTCCGGGGAGGGCCAGATACGCAGTATTTT.

Many counts were recorded for this clonotype. The rearrangement uses TRBV28 and TRBJ2-5; 9 bases match TRBD1. V was pared by 6 bases and J by 5 bases, with 13 bases of the junction left unmatched. Germline CDR1 reads MDHEN; CDR2 reads SYDVKM. The CDR3 contains 16 residues. The CDR3 here is CASSKPRDRVEETQYF. CDR3 DNA: TGTGCCAGCAGCAAACCCCGGGACAGGGTGGAGGAGACCCAGTACTTC.

This clonotype came up a few times. The chain employs TRBV20-1 and TRBJ2-1; D is perhaps TRBD2 (6 bases). This CDR3 contains 13 residues. In germline, CDR1 is DFQATT, CDR2 SNEGSKA (reference sequence). The V end lost 0 bases, the J end lost 9 bases, and 12 bases lay between the germline ends. CDR3 DNA sequence: TGCAGTGCTAGAGATGGGGCTAGCGTTGAGCAGTTCTTC. This gives the protein CSARDGASVEQFF.

This clonotype was seen a handful of times. The chain links TRBV3-1 to TRBJ2-3; 16 nucleotides line up with TRBD2. V lost 3 bases to trimming and J lost 3 bases; unmatched junction nucleotides: 9. The CDR3 length is 19 residues. Germline V gene lookup returns CDR1 LGHDT and CDR2 YNNKEL (reference sequence). This CDR3 reads CASSHPGTSGGVWTDTQYF. CDR3 nucleotide sequence: TGTGCCAGCAGCCACCCTGGGACTAGCGGGGGGGTATGGACAGATACGCAGTATTTT.

This clonotype showed up many times. The chain joins TRBV12-3 or TRBV12-4 to TRBJ2-1, with 16 bases lining up with TRBD2. CDR3 length: 16 residues. Losses at the gene ends were 1 base for V and 10 bases for J; bases not matched to a gene: 4. DNA of the CDR3: TGTGCCAGCAGTTTAGATGGGACTAGCGGGGGGGCCGAGCAGTTCTTC. The encoded protein is CASSLDGTSGGAEQFF.

J is TRBJ1-5 and V is TRBV10-3; no clear D. V dropped 9 bases and J dropped 0 bases, with 15 bases sitting between them. The germline CDR1 and CDR2 sequences are ENHRY and SYGVKD. The CDR3 runs 15 residues. CDR3 nucleotides: TGTGCCATTAGTACGGATAATTATAGCAATCAGCCCCAGCATTTT. Its translation: CAISTDNYSNQPQHF.

The V and J genes are TRBV5-1 and TRBJ2-5; the D call may be TRBD1 or TRBD2 (6 bases each). Germline CDR1 reads SGHRS; CDR2 reads YFSETQ. The CDR3 consists of 14 residues. Trimming cost V 4 bases and J 5 bases, with 15 bases left between them. CDR3 bases: TGCGCCAGCAGCGACGGGGGCGCGGGGGAGACCCAGTACTTC. Its protein product is CASSDGGAGETQYF.

V is TRBV21-1 and J is TRBJ2-7; the D call of TRBD1 is as the table states it, not checked on the DNA. TRBV21-1 counts as a pseudogene. The CDR3 covers 15 residues. The CDR3 reads CASSKEGDSTYEQYF. For the CDR3, the DNA is TGTGCCAGCAGCAAAGAGGGGGACTCTACCTACGAGCAGTACTTC.

The chain joins TRBV5-1 to TRBJ2-1, with D perhaps given as TRBD1 or TRBD2 (5 bases each). Germline V lookup: CDR1 SGHRS, CDR2 YFSETQ. V lost 5 bases, J lost 10 bases, and 16 bases lay in between. This CDR3 region has 13 residues. The DNA for the CDR3 is TGCGCCAGCAGGGGTGGGGGATTAGGGGAGCAGTTCTTC. It is translated as CASRGGGLGEQFF.

This clonotype was recorded once. This chain joins TRBV6-2 or TRBV6-3 and TRBJ2-5; D is uncertain. The germline gives CDR1 MNHEY, CDR2 SVGEGT. Trimming removed 4 bases at V and 7 bases at J, with 16 bases between. This CDR3 region has 14 residues. CDR3 sequence reads: CASSSKWTLRTQYF. CDR3 nucleotides: TGTGCCAGCAGTTCCAAGTGGACGTTGCGGACCCAGTACTTC.

This clonotype was observed a handful of times. This chain uses TRBV7-2 with TRBJ2-7; 8 bases align to TRBD2. J lost 4 bases, V lost 4 bases, and 3 bases had no gene match. The V gene's germline CDR1 is SGHTA and CDR2 FQGNSA. There are 13 residues in the CDR3. The CDR3 loop is CASSSTSVYEQYF. CDR3 nucleotides: TGTGCCAGCAGCTCGACTAGCGTGTACGAGCAGTACTTC.

This clonotype has only a few counts. The chain employs TRBV27 and TRBJ2-7; 12 nucleotides align to TRBD1. CDR3 length equals 17 residues. With V trimmed by 3 bases and J by 4 bases, 10 bases remained unmatched. CDR1 MNHEY and CDR2 SMNVEV come from the germline V gene (reference sequence). The CDR3, as DNA: TGTGCCAGCAGTTTGTTGGACCCGGGACAGGGGGCTTACGAGCAGTACTTC. Protein product: CASSLLDPGQGAYEQYF.